Here is one T cell receptor beta chain with its context. This record belongs to a study of shared clonotypes between healthy human individuals. Study-wide background: Three plates each covered CD4 naive and memory; CD8 naive two, CD8 memory one.

Sequencing used immunoSEQ multiplex PCR; TCRdb keeps in-frame clones, though not all of them. This sample has hundreds of thousands of clones, with about three quarters found just once. Trimming cost V 1 base and J 2 bases; bases outside gene matches: 16. CDR3 length: 20 amino acids. The germline V gene encodes CDR1 MGHRA and CDR2 YSYEKL. The V gene is TRBV4-1, the J gene TRBJ2-3; 9 bases are a match to TRBD2. The sequence derives from a woman in her 30s in good health. Material: memory CD4+ T cells sorted from blood. Subset indicated: CD45RA-negative fraction. The CDR3 bases are TGCGCCAGCAGCCAAGCAGACTTCTCCAGTAGCGGGAGAGTCACAGATACGCAGTATTTT. Translated: CASSQADFSSSGRVTDTQYF.